These 27 T cell receptor beta chains were sequenced from one sample in a study of metastatic and nonmetastatic thyroid tumors. Patients had received no treatment of any kind before thyroid surgery. With MiXCR, TCRdb called clones anew from the PCR reads. The table records under 95,000 clones, less than 10% of them present only once. Sequencing input: blood. These receptors originate from a female donor with papillary thyroid cancer or a benign thyroid nodule (not recorded which). Some clones in this sample may be carry-over from other donors' samples.

This chain joins TRBV12-3 or TRBV12-4 and TRBJ1-3; D remains ambiguous. Between the trimmed V and J ends, which lost 3 bases and 0 bases, there was a span of 9 bases. This CDR3 region has 15 residues. CDR3 in amino acids: CASSFNKISGNTIYF. CDR3 coding DNA: TGTGCCAGCAGTTTTAATAAGATCTCTGGAAACACCATATATTTT.

This clone was counted many times. This rearrangement joins TRBV12-3 or TRBV12-4 to TRBJ1-5; D uncertain. The CDR3 is 13 amino acids. V lost 5 bases, J lost 5 bases, and 10 bases lay in between. CDR3 residues: CASSRRQDQPQHF. The CDR3, as DNA: TGTGCCAGCAGTCGACGGCAGGATCAGCCCCAGCATTTT.

This clone has a count of ten or more. A read error is possible here, since a much larger clone lies one base away. This CDR3 is CASSQGTGELFF. The CDR3 DNA follows: TGTGCCAGCAGTCAGGGAACCGGGGAGCTGTTTTTT. The chain recombines TRBV9 with TRBJ2-2; possibly TRBD1 for D (5 bases). Germline CDR1 is SGDLS and CDR2 is YYNGEE. V lost 5 bases and J lost 5, with 7 bases in between. The CDR3 is made up of 12 amino acids.

There are many counts of this clone. The chain links TRBV7-2 to TRBJ2-1; D gene ambiguous. CDR1 is SGHTA, CDR2 FQGNSA, per germline. The CDR3 spans 12 residues. V dropped 0 bases and J dropped 7 bases, with 4 bases sitting between them. This chain's CDR3 is CASSLAANEQFF. In DNA, the CDR3 is TGTGCCAGCAGCTTAGCGGCTAATGAGCAGTTCTTC.

This clone came up many times. This sequence joins TRBV5-6 and TRBJ1-2; possibly TRBD1 for D (5 bases). The V gene lost 0 bases and the J gene lost 8 bases, with 14 bases spanning the gap. This CDR3 has 14 amino acids. Germline-derived CDR1 and CDR2 are SGHDT and YYEEEE. The CDR3 region has the DNA TGTGCCAGCAGCTTGGGACAGTCCTTCGGGGGCTACACCTTC. This sequence encodes CASSLGQSFGGYTF.

This clone was counted many times. J is TRBJ1-1 and V is TRBV29-1; D is ambiguous. Trimming removed 4 bases at V and 4 bases at J, with 10 bases between. Germline V gene lookup returns CDR1 SQVTM and CDR2 ANQGSEA. This CDR3 contains 12 residues. The CDR3 sequence: CSVVKRGTEAFF. DNA of the CDR3: TGCAGCGTTGTAAAACGAGGCACTGAAGCTTTCTTT.

This clone showed up many times. The chain joins TRBV6-1 to TRBJ1-4, with D unresolved. CDR1 MNHNS and CDR2 SASEGT come from the germline V gene. The V and J ends lost 0 bases and 1 base respectively, with 6 bases between them. CDR3 size: 15 residues. CDR3: CASSEAAGTNEKLFF. For the CDR3, the DNA is TGTGCCAGCAGTGAAGCCGCAGGAACTAATGAAAAACTGTTTTTT.

The chain couples TRBV6-2 or TRBV6-3 to TRBJ2-5, with 9 bases identical to TRBD2. The germline V gene encodes CDR1 MNHEY and CDR2 SVGEGT. V dropped 2 bases and J dropped 5; count of bases not matched to a gene: 6. The length of the CDR3 is 15 residues. CDR3 DNA sequence: TGTGCCAGCAGTTACAGGGCTAGCGGGGATGAGACCCAGTACTTC. Translation: CASSYRASGDETQYF.

At least ten counts were recorded for this clone. The rearrangement uses TRBV18 and TRBJ1-1, with D maybe TRBD1 (6 bases). Germline values: CDR1 KGHSH, CDR2 LQKENI. V lost 1 base to trimming and J lost 6 bases, with 6 bases between them. The CDR3 consists of 12 residues. The CDR3 nucleotides read TGTGCCAGCTCACCACGGACAGCTGAAGCTTTCTTT. Amino acids: CASSPRTAEAFF. The full variable domain, its missing parts supplied by reference TRBV18 and TRBJ1-1, is NAGVMQNPRHLVRRRGQEARLRCSPMKGHSHVYWYRQLPEEGLKFMVYLQKENIIDESGMPKERFSAEFPKEGPSILRIQQVVRGDSAAYFCASSPRTAEAFFGQGTRLTVV.

This sequence joins TRBV6-1 and TRBJ2-5; 10 bases fit TRBD2. This CDR3 contains 15 residues. The germline V gene encodes CDR1 MNHNS and CDR2 SASEGT. V lost 3 bases to trimming and J lost 4 bases; unmatched junction nucleotides: 5. DNA of the CDR3: TGTGCCAGCAGTGATATAGCGGGGGGCGGAGAGACCCAGTACTTC. This sequence encodes CASSDIAGGGETQYF.

This clone was counted many times. V is TRBV2 and J is TRBJ1-4; D possibly corresponds to TRBD1 (5 bases). The CDR3 covers 17 residues. The germline V gene has CDR1 SNHLY and CDR2 FYNNEI. V was clipped by 1 base and J by 0 bases, with 12 bases between them. Here the CDR3 reads CASSEVIPRATNEKLFF. The CDR3 DNA is TGTGCCAGCAGTGAAGTCATCCCCAGGGCAACTAATGAAAAACTGTTTTTT.

This clone is a singleton in its sample. One base away lies a much larger clone, so this may be a sequencing read error. The rearrangement uses TRBV3-1 and TRBJ2-5; D gene unclear. V gave up 3 bases and J gave up 4 bases, with 9 bases separating them. This CDR3 is built from 13 residues. Germline assignment: CDR1 LGHDT and CDR2 YNNKEL (reference sequence). The CDR3 DNA follows: TGTGCCAGCAGCCACCCAGTAGTAGAGACCCAGTACTTC. Its protein is CASSHPVVETQYF.

The genes are TRBV20-1 and TRBJ2-5; 9 nucleotides align to TRBD2. The CDR3 runs to 15 residues. V dropped 3 bases and J dropped 1; count of bases not matched to a gene: 6. CDR1 is DFQATT, CDR2 SNEGSKA, per germline (reference sequence). The CDR3 coding sequence is TGCAGTGCTAGCACGCGGGGGGGGACCCAAGAGACCCAGTACTTC. This codes for CSASTRGGTQETQYF.

This clone was recorded many times. V is TRBV7-9 and J is TRBJ1-1, with TRBD1 matching over 9 bases. The CDR3 is 15 amino acids. The germline V gene has CDR1 SEHNR and CDR2 FQNEAQ (reference sequence). The J segment lost 3 bases and the V segment lost 4 bases, leaving 6 bases of the junction unmatched. Here the CDR3 reads CASSSDRGWDTEAFF. The DNA for the CDR3 is TGTGCCAGCAGCTCTGACAGGGGGTGGGACACTGAAGCTTTCTTT.

Remarks on this clone: Other DNA sequences in the sample encode the same CDR3. The gene calls are TRBV2 and TRBJ2-7, with unresolved D. Deletions cut 4 bases from V and 1 base from J, with 20 bases between. The germline V gene has CDR1 SNHLY and CDR2 FYNNEI. The CDR3 consists of 17 residues. The CDR3 DNA is TGTGCCAGCAGTGTTTTGTCGAAAATTAGTGGGTCCTACGAGCAGTACTTC. It encodes CASSVLSKISGSYEQYF. Based on the CDR3 plus reference TRBV2 and TRBJ2-7, the full variable domain is EPEVTQTPSHQVTQMGQEVILRCVPISNHLYFYWYRQILGQKVEFLVSFYNNEISEKSEIFDDQFSVERPDGSNFTLKIRSTKLEDSAMYFCASSVLSKISGSYEQYFGPGTRLTVT.

This clone has more than one count but fewer than ten. One base away lies a much larger clone, so this may be a sequencing read error. V is TRBV19 and J is TRBJ2-7, with D unclear. The CDR3 runs to 16 residues. Looked up from germline, CDR1 is LNHDA and CDR2 is SQIVND (reference sequence). The CDR3, as DNA: TGTGCCAGTAGTGTAGATCGAAACTTATACTCCTACGAGCAGTACTTC. It yields the protein CASSVDRNLYSYEQYF.

This clone has ten or more counts. Other DNA sequences in the sample encode the same CDR3. J is TRBJ1-4 and V is TRBV2; the match to TRBD1 covers 10 bases. The trim removed 6 bases at V and 8 bases at J, leaving 6 bases unmatched. CDR3 length: 14 residues. Germline CDR1 and CDR2: SNHLY and FYNNEI. The CDR3 sequence: CASSQDRGAEKLFF. In DNA, the CDR3 is TGTGCCAGCAGCCAGGACAGGGGGGCCGAAAAACTGTTTTTT.

The J gene is TRBJ2-3, the V gene TRBV6-1; a possible D gene is TRBD1 (6 bases). The germline CDR1 and CDR2 sequences are MNHNS and SASEGT. The CDR3 contains 15 residues. Trimming removed 5 bases at V and 3 bases at J, with 15 bases between. The DNA for the CDR3 is TGTGCCAGCAGTACCACAGGGTGGTGGACAGATACGCAGTATTTT. Translating gives CASSTTGWWTDTQYF.

This clone came up many times. The genes are TRBV28 and TRBJ1-1; possible D gene TRBD1, 6 bases. This CDR3 has 15 amino acids. The V end was cut by 6 bases, the J end by 1 base, with 15 bases between. From germline, CDR1 is MDHEN and CDR2 SYDVKM. Written as DNA, the CDR3 is TGTGCCAGCAGGTTCCAGGGGTGGGGGAACACTGAAGCTTTCTTT. This gives the protein CASRFQGWGNTEAFF.

The chain links TRBV11-3 to TRBJ2-3; no clear D. The germline gives CDR1 SGHNT, CDR2 YENEEA. The V and J ends lost 2 bases and 3 bases respectively, with 6 bases between them. The CDR3 loop spans 13 amino acids. CDR3 nucleotides: TGTGCCAGCAGCTTATCCCGGACAGATACGCAGTATTTT. It encodes CASSLSRTDTQYF.

This clone appeared many times. This sequence joins TRBV2 and TRBJ1-5; the D gene is possibly TRBD1 (6 bases). With 7 bases removed from V and 0 bases from J, the gap between germline ends came to 13 bases. Per germline, CDR1 SNHLY and CDR2 FYNNEI. This CDR3 is built from 15 residues. CDR3: CASKNQGNSNQPQHF. CDR3 nucleotides: TGTGCCAGCAAGAATCAGGGGAATAGCAATCAGCCCCAGCATTTT.

This clone was counted ten times or more. The chain is built from TRBV6-1 and TRBJ1-2, with no clear D. The CDR3 is 12 amino acids. Germline V gives CDR1 MNHNS, CDR2 SASEGT. V was trimmed by 10 bases and J by 2 bases, leaving 11 bases between them. Written as DNA, the CDR3 is TGTGCCACCAAAGGCGAAAACTATGGCTACACCTTC. Translated, it gives CATKGENYGYTF.

The genes are TRBV5-1 and TRBJ2-2, with D possibly being TRBD2 (5 bases). The CDR3 has 14 residues. V was trimmed by 5 bases and J by 6 bases, leaving 14 bases between them. Germline loops: CDR1 SGHRS, CDR2 YFSETQ. The DNA of the CDR3 is TGCGCCAGCAGGAGGACTTACGGGTCCGGGGAGCTGTTTTTT. This sequence encodes CASRRTYGSGELFF.

This clone was seen many times. Being one base from a much bigger clone, this may be a read error. The chain couples TRBV6-4 to TRBJ1-5; either TRBD1 or TRBD2 may supply D (6 bases each). The J call may not be correct, given that the DNA end is closer to TRBJ2-3. The CDR3 is 15 residues long. Germline V gene data show CDR1 as MRHNA and CDR2 as SNTAGT. CDR3 amino acids: CASSDDGGLNQPQYF. In DNA, the CDR3 is TGTGCCAGCAGTGACGATGGGGGGCTTAATCAGCCCCAGTATTTT.

The V and J genes are TRBV6-1 and TRBJ1-2; D perhaps matches TRBD1 (5 bases). The CDR3 extends over 15 amino acids. Per the germline V gene, CDR1 is MNHNS and CDR2 is SASEGT. Trimming cost V 6 bases and J 7 bases, with 21 bases left between them. In DNA, the CDR3 is TGTGCCAGCAGCCGCGGGGATACGGGGCGGAGTGGCTACACCTTC. Protein sequence: CASSRGDTGRSGYTF.

This clone was seen ten or more times. The genes are TRBV6-5 and TRBJ1-1; D remains unclear. Germline CDR1 reads MNHEY; CDR2 reads SVGAGI. The CDR3 runs to 14 residues. Deletions cut 2 bases from V and 2 bases from J, with 9 bases between. CDR3 bases: TGTGCCAGCAGTTACGATACGGGAAACACTGAAGCTTTCTTT. Amino acid sequence: CASSYDTGNTEAFF.

To note about this clone: This may be a read error: a much more frequent sequence differs by one nucleotide. This chain links TRBV20-1 with TRBJ2-5, with 13 nucleotides matching TRBD2. The trim removed 2 bases at V and 4 bases at J, leaving 7 bases unmatched. Germline V CDR1 and CDR2: DFQATT, SNEGSKA (reference sequence). The CDR3 covers 16 residues. The DNA of the CDR3 is TGCAGTGCTAGAACCTGGGGACTAGCGGGGCTAGAGACCCAGTACTTC. Protein sequence: CSARTWGLAGLETQYF.